This T cell receptor (beta chain) came from a study of cytomegalovirus exposure and HLA in healthy donors. About the study: Later analysis reported that the roughly 120 validation repertoires shared the platform of the roughly 670 first-cohort repertoires.

A remark on this clone: Its target is not known.

TCRdb keeps only in-frame clones here, not all; method: immunoSEQ multiplex PCR. The table has about 200,000 clones, just over 85% seen once; the top ten hold about 2.7%. Study-wide results and caveats: Reports indicated that the classifier achieved high specificity and sensitivity in diagnosing cytomegalovirus status. Among TCR beta chains, those listed as cytomegalovirus-associated numbered about 160. A few chains tied to CMV proved CMV antigen-specific in vitro.

The material sequenced was PBMCs. This TCR came from a woman under 30 in good health and CMV-seronegative.

DNA of the CDR3: TGTGCCAGCAGCTTCCTGGGACAGGGGATGCGGGAGGAGGGCACAGATACGCAGTATTTT. Protein sequence: CASSFLGQGMREEGTDTQYF. The V gene is TRBV7-8, the J gene TRBJ2-3; TRBD1 matches 10 bases. The CDR3 loop spans 20 amino acids. The V and J ends lost 3 bases and 1 base, in that order; junction bases with no gene match: 16. In germline, CDR1 is SGHVS, CDR2 FQNEAQ. Full variable domain (remainder filled in from reference TRBV7-8 and TRBJ2-3): GAGVSQSPRYKVAKRGQDVALRCDPISGHVSLFWYQQALGQGPEFLTYFQNEAQLDKSGLPSDRFFAERPEGSVSTLKIQRTQQEDSAVYLCASSFLGQGMREEGTDTQYFGPGTRLTVL.